This T cell receptor (beta chain) was documented in a study of cytomegalovirus exposure and HLA in healthy donors. Study-wide results and caveats: Reports showed the classifier diagnosing cytomegalovirus status with high specificity and sensitivity. The TCR clusters that emerged in the first cohort tended, a later analysis found, to co-occur in the 110 or so validation repertoires.

Profiled with immunoSEQ multiplex PCR; TCRdb holds only in-frame clones, not every one. The sample carries about 84,000 clones, roughly 91% recorded once. Trimming left V 5 bases short and J 10 bases short, with 20 bases between. CDR1 SGHVS and CDR2 FQNEAQ come from the germline V gene. The CDR3 length is 14 residues. Turning to this clone: As yet, its antigen is unknown.

The clonotype was recovered from a man aged 25-45 years in good health and CMV-seronegative. V is TRBV7-8 and J is TRBJ1-1; D unresolved. Sequenced material: PBMCs. CDR3 bases: TGTGCCAGCAGCCCGCGTGATCTTACAGTGTCAGCTTTCTTT. Translating gives CASSPRDLTVSAFF.